This T cell receptor beta chain was profiled in a study of T cells after yellow fever vaccination. Template-switching 5'RACE yielded the TCR cDNA; a universal primer site and UMIs were added in the process. TCRdb recomputed calls from the 5' RACE reads with MiXCR, one row per CDR3 protein. Of some 670,000 distinct CDR3 sequences in the sample, about 12% are singletons; the top ten hold under 15%. This CDR3 spans 14 amino acids. From germline, CDR1 is SQVTM and CDR2 ANQGSEA. After removal of 5 bases from V and 5 bases from J, the junction contained 9 bases not matched to a gene. Broader study findings: From the bulk population, abundant clonotypes could contaminate and appear within FACS-sorted repertoires.

With regard to this clonotype: Its antigen is unknown.

This receptor was identified in a man aged 25 to 40 who received the YFV17D yellow fever vaccine. The chain has TRBV29-1 and TRBJ2-1, with TRBD1 identical over 7 bases. The sequencing used PBMCs, collected on the day of the yellow fever booster vaccination. CDR3 residues: CSVLGTVTNNEQFF. In DNA, the CDR3 is TGCAGCGTTTTAGGGACAGTAACCAACAATGAGCAGTTCTTC.